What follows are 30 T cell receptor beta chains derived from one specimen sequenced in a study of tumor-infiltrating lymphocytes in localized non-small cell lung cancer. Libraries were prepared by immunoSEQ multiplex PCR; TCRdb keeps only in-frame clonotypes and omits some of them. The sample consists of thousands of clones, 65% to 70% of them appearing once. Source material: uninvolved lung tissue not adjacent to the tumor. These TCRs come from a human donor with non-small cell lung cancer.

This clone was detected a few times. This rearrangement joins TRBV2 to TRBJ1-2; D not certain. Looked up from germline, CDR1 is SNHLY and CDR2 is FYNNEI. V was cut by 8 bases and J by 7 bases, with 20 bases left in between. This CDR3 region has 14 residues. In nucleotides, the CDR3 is TGTGCCAGCCCAACTTCCGACGGGCCCTTTGGCTACACCTTC. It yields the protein CASPTSDGPFGYTF.

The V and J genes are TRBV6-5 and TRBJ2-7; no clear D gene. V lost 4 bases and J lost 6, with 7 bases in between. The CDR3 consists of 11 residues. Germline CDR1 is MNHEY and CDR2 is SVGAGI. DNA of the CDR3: TGTGCCAGCAGTTCATTCGCCGAGCAGTACTTC. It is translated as CASSSFAEQYF.

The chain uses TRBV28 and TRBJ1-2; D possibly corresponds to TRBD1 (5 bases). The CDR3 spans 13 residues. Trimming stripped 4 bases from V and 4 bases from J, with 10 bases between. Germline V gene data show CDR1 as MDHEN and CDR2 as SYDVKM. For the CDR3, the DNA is TGTGCCAGCAGTTATGGGGGAGGCTATGGCTACACCTTC. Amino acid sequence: CASSYGGGYGYTF.

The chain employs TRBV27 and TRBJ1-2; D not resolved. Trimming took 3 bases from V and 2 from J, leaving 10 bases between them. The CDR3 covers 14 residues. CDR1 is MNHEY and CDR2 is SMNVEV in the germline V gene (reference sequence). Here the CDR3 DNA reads TGTGCCAGCAGTTTCCAAGGGCCGAACTATGGCTACACCTTC. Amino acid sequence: CASSFQGPNYGYTF.

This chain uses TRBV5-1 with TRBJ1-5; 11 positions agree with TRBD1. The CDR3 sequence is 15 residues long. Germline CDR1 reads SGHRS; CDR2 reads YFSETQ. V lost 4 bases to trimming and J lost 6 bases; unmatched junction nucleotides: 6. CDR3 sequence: CASSKGQGVGQPQHF. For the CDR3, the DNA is TGCGCCAGCAGCAAGGGACAGGGGGTGGGTCAGCCCCAGCATTTT.

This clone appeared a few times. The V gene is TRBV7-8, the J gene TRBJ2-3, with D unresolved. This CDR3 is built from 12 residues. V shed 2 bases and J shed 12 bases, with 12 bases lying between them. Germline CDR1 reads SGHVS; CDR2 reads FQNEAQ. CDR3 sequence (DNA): TGTGCCAGCAGCTTATCGCTTGAACTCCAGTATTTT. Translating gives CASSLSLELQYF.

This CDR3 is CSQTRRETQYF. In nucleotides, the CDR3 is TGCAGTCAGACTCGGAGGGAGACCCAGTACTTC. This chain connects TRBV20-1 to TRBJ2-5; TRBD2 might be the D (5 bases). V shed 8 bases and J shed 5 bases, with 12 bases lying between them. Germline V gene sequence: CDR1 DFQATT, CDR2 SNEGSKA (reference sequence). The CDR3 totals 11 residues.

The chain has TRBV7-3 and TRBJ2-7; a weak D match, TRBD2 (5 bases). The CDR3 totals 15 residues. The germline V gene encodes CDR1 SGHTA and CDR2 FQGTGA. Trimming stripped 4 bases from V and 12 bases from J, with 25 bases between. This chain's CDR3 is CASSSSFGVTTKVYF. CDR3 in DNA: TGTGCCAGCAGCTCCAGCTTCGGGGTAACAACTAAAGTGTACTTC.

The CDR3 sequence is CAISVGQGDRELFF. CDR3 coding DNA: TGTGCCATCAGTGTCGGCCAGGGGGACCGGGAGCTGTTTTTT. The chain has TRBV10-3 and TRBJ2-2; 7 nucleotides match TRBD1. Germline lookup yields CDR1 ENHRY and CDR2 SYGVKD. J was trimmed by 9 bases and V by 4 bases; bases with no gene match: 8. There are 14 residues in the CDR3.

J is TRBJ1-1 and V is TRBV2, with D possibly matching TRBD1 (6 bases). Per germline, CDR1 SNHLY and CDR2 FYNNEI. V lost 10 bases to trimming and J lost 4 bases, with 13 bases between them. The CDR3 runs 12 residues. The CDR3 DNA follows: TGTGCCACCCAGGGGTTTGGCACTGAAGCTTTCTTT. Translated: CATQGFGTEAFF.

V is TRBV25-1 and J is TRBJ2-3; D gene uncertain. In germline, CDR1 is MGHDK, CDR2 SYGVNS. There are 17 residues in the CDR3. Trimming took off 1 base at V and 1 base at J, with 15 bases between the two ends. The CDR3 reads CASSESPGLSGTDTQYF. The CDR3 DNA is TGTGCCAGCAGTGAATCCCCCGGGCTCTCGGGCACAGATACGCAGTATTTT. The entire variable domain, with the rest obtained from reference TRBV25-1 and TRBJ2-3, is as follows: EADIYQTPRYLVIGTGKKITLECSQTMGHDKMYWYQQDPGMELHLIHYSYGVNSTEKGDLSSESTVSRIRTEHFPLTLESARPSHTSQYLCASSESPGLSGTDTQYFGPGTRLTVL.

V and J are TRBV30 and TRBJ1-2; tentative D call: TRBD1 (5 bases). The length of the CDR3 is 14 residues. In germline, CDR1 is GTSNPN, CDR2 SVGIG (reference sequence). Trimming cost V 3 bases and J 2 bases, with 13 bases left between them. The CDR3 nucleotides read TGTGCCTGGAGCAGAAGGGAGGGGAACTATGGCTACACCTTC. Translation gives CAWSRREGNYGYTF. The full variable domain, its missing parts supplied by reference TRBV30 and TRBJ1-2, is SQTIHQWPATLVQPVGSPLSLECTVEGTSNPNLYWYRQAAGRGLQLLFYSVGIGQISSEVPQNLSASRPQDRQFILSSKKLLLSDSGFYLCAWSRREGNYGYTFGSGTRLTVV.

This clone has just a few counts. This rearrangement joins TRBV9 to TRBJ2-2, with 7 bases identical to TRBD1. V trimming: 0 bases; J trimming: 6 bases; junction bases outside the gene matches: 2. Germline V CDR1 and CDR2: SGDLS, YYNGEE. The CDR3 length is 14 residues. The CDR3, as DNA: TGTGCCAGCAGCGTAGTCGGGACAGCCGGGGAGCTGTTTTTT. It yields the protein CASSVVGTAGELFF.

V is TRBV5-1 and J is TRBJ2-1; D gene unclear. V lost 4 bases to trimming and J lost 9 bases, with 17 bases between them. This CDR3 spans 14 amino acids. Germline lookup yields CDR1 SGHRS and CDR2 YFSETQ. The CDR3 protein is CASSRTGEVGEQFF. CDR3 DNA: TGCGCCAGCAGCCGGACGGGTGAGGTGGGTGAGCAGTTCTTC.

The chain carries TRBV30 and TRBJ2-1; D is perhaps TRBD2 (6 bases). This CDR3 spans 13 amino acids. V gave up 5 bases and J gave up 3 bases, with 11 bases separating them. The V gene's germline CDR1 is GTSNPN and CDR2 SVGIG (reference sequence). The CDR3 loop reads CAWDGSSYNEQFF. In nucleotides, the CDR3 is TGTGCCTGGGACGGGAGCAGCTACAATGAGCAGTTCTTC.

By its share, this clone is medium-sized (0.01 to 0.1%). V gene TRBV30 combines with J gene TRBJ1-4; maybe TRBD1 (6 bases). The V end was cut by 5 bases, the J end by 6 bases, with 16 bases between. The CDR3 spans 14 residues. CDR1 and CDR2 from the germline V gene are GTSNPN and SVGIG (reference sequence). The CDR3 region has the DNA TGTGCCTGGGACACCAGGGGCGGGGATGAAAAACTGTTTTTT. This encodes CAWDTRGGDEKLFF. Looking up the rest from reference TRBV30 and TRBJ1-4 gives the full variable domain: SQTIHQWPATLVQPVGSPLSLECTVEGTSNPNLYWYRQAAGRGLQLLFYSVGIGQISSEVPQNLSASRPQDRQFILSSKKLLLSDSGFYLCAWDTRGGDEKLFFGSGTQLSVL.

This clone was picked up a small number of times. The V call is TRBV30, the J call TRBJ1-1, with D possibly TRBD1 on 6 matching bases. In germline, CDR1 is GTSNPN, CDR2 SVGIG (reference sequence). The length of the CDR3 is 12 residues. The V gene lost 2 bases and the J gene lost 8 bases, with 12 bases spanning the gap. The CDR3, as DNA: TGTGCCTGGAGTACTGGGACATCCGAAGCTTTCTTT. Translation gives CAWSTGTSEAFF.

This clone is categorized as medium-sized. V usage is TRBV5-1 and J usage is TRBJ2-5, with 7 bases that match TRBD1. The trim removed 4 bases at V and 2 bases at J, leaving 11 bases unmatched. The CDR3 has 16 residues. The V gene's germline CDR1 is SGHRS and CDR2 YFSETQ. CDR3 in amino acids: CASSPQGQVGQETQYF. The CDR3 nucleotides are TGCGCCAGCAGCCCGCAAGGACAGGTTGGACAAGAGACCCAGTACTTC.

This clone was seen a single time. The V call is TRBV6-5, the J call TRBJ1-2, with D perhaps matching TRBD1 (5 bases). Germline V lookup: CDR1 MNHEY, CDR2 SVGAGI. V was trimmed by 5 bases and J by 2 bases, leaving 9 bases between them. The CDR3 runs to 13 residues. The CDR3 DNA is TGTGCCAGCAGTGGGGCGTGGAACTATGGCTACACCTTC. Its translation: CASSGAWNYGYTF.

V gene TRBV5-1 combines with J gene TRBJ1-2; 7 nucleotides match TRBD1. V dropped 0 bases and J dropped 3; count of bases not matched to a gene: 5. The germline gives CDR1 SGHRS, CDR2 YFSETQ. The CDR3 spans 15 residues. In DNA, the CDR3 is TGCGCCAGCAGCTTGGAAGGGGGCGCGGACTATGGCTACACCTTC. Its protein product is CASSLEGGADYGYTF.

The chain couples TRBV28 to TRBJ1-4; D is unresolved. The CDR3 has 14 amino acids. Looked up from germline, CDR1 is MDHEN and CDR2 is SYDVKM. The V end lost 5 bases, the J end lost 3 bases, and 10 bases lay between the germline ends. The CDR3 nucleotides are TGTGCCAGCAGTCAAGACGGAGCTAATGAAAAACTGTTTTTT. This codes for CASSQDGANEKLFF.

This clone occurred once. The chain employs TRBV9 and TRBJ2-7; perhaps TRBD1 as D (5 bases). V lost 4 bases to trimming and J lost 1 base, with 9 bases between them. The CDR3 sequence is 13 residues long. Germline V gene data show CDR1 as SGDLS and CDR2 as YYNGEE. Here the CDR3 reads CASSPTESYEQYF. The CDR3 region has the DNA TGTGCCAGCAGCCCGACAGAGTCCTACGAGCAGTACTTC.

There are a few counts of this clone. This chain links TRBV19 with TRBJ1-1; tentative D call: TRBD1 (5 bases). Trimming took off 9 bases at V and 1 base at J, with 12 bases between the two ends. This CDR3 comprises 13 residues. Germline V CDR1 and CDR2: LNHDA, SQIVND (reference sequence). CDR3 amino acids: CASEGRKNTEAFF. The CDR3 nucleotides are TGTGCCAGCGAGGGACGGAAGAACACTGAAGCTTTCTTT. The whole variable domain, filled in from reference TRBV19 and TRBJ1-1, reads DGGITQSPKYLFRKEGQNVTLSCEQNLNHDAMYWYRQDPGQGLRLIYYSQIVNDFQKGDIAEGYSVSREKKESFPLTVTSAQKNPTAFYLCASEGRKNTEAFFGQGTRLTVV.

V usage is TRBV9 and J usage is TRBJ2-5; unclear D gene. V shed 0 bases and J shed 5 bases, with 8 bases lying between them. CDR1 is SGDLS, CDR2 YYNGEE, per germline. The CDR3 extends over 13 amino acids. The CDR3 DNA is TGTGCCAGCAGCGTAGACTTGGGGGAGACCCAGTACTTC. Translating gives CASSVDLGETQYF.

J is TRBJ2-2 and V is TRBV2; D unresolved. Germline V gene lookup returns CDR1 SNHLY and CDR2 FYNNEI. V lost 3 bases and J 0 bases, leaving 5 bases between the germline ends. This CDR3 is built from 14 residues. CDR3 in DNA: TGTGCCAGCAGTGACTACGCGAACACCGGGGAGCTGTTTTTT. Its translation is CASSDYANTGELFF. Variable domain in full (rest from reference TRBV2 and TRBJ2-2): EPEVTQTPSHQVTQMGQEVILRCVPISNHLYFYWYRQILGQKVEFLVSFYNNEISEKSEIFDDQFSVERPDGSNFTLKIRSTKLEDSAMYFCASSDYANTGELFFGEGSRLTVL.

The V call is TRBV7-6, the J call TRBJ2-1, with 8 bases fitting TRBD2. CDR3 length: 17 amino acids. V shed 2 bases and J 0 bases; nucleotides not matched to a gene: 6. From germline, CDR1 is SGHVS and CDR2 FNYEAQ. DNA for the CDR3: TGTGCCAGCAGCTTACGTGAGCGGGGGAGCTCCTACAATGAGCAGTTCTTC. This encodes CASSLRERGSSYNEQFF. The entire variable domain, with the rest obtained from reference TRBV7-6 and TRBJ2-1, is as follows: GAGVSQSPRYKVTKRGQDVALRCDPISGHVSLYWYRQALGQGPEFLTYFNYEAQQDKSGLPNDRFSAERPEGSISTLTIQRTEQRDSAMYRCASSLRERGSSYNEQFFGPGTRLTVL.

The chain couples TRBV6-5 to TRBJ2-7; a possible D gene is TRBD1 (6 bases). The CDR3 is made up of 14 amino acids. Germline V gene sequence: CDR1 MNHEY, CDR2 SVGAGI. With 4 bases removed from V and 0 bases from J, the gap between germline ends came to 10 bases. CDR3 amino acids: CASSSGTTSYEQYF. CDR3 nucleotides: TGTGCCAGCAGTTCCGGGACAACCTCCTACGAGCAGTACTTC.

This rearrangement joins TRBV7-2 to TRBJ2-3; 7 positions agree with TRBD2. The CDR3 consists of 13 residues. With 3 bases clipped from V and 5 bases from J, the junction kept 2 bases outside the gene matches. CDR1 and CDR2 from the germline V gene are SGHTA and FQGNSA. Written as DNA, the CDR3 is TGTGCCAGCAGCTTCGCGGGGGAAGATACGCAGTATTTT. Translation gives CASSFAGEDTQYF.

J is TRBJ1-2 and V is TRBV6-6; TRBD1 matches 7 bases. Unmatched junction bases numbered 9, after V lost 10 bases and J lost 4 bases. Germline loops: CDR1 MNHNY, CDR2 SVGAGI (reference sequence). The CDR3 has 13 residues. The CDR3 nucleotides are TGTGCCATCACTTTCAGGGGGGGCTATGGCTACACCTTC. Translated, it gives CAITFRGGYGYTF.

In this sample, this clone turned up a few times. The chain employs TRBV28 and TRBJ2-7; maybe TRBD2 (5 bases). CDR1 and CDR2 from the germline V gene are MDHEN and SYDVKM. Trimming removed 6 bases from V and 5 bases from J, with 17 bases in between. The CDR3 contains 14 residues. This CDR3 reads CASSQGLGEDEQYF. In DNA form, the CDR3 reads TGTGCCAGCAGCCAAGGGTTGGGAGAGGACGAGCAGTACTTC.